This is a list of T cell receptor beta chains from one sample in a study of response to subunit inactivated influenza vaccine. Each CDR3 protein is one row after TCRdb ran MiXCR on the RT-PCR reads. The sample holds hundreds of thousands of distinct CDR3 sequences, 15% to 18% seen once. The source was PBMCs from blood, collected approximately 12 days after vaccination. These receptors all stem from a man between 50 and 59 years old who received an inactivated influenza vaccine. Both conserved end residues are part of each CDR3.

J | V | CDR3
TRBJ2-1 | TRBV5-1 | CASSLSGGAYNEQFF
TRBJ2-7 | TRBV12-3/TRBV12-4 | CASSPVLLEQYF
TRBJ2-1 | TRBV12-3/TRBV12-4 | CASSFTSQYNEQFF
TRBJ2-2 | TRBV10-3 | CAISETVSTGELFF
TRBJ2-7 | TRBV4-2 | CASSQVIANRLREQYF
TRBJ1-3 | TRBV28 | CATRAIGGSTGNTIYF
TRBJ2-7 | TRBV4-1 | CASSQEGTSGKEQYF
TRBJ2-5 | TRBV3-1 | CASSRWGSYQETQYF
TRBJ2-3 | TRBV18 | CASSPPPERLTDTQYF
TRBJ1-6 | TRBV10-3 | CAISEGQSNSPLHF
TRBJ2-7 | TRBV7-2 | CASSSRVPGPHPYEHYF
TRBJ2-7 | TRBV20-1 | CSARSRTGETYEQYF
TRBJ2-7 | TRBV4-1 | CASSPPNRDEQYF
TRBJ1-1 | TRBV18 | CASSPQAGGRGTEAFF
TRBJ2-3 | TRBV29-1 | CSANLQGGKDTQYF
TRBJ2-2 | TRBV11-1 | CASSLGQIIGELFF
TRBJ1-3 | TRBV4-2 | CASSQTRDKNSGNTIYF
TRBJ2-7 | TRBV10-3 | CAISELGQSPIYEQYF
TRBJ2-7 | TRBV29-1 | CSVGLAGYYEQYF
TRBJ1-2 | TRBV20-1 | CSARGFSGYTF
TRBJ1-6 | TRBV30 | CAWRWDAYNSPLHF
TRBJ2-7 | TRBV18 | CASSLRGSAYEQYF
TRBJ2-2 | TRBV10-3 | CAISEVGVDTGELFF
TRBJ2-1 | TRBV7-6 | CASSQDRTEQFF
TRBJ1-1 | TRBV29-1 | CSVEQNEAFF
TRBJ2-2 | TRBV5-1 | CASSPGLAVKTGELFF
TRBJ2-1 | TRBV10-3 | CATGTSGMSGSYNEQFF
TRBJ2-7 | TRBV7-9 | CASSPTAGYEQYF
TRBJ2-6 | TRBV10-3 | CAISESRGGQWALSGANVLTF
TRBJ2-5 | TRBV7-2 | CASSRPTGGMETQYF
TRBJ1-2 | TRBV5-4 | CASSPVGRTYGYTF
TRBJ2-2 | TRBV18 | CASAWTGNTGELFF
TRBJ1-5 | TRBV25-1 | CASSTSPARGRGNQPQHF
TRBJ1-2 | TRBV7-2 | CASSHNVGQLYGYTF
TRBJ2-5 | TRBV7-9 | CASSLNPTKTQYF
TRBJ2-5 | TRBV18 | CASSPTTGPPQETQYF
TRBJ2-2 | TRBV5-1 | CASRGQDGTGELFF
TRBJ2-2 | TRBV30 | CAWSPPGNTGELFF
TRBJ1-2 | TRBV6-5 | CASSSWDRADRNYGYTF
TRBJ1-2 | TRBV11-2 | CASREQGPNYGYTF
TRBJ2-3 | TRBV28 | CASSSAPRGNTQYF
TRBJ2-1 | TRBV7-2 | CASSLQTGGNEQFF
TRBJ2-5 | TRBV5-6 | CASSETGASQETQYF
TRBJ2-1 | TRBV20-1 | CSARGLAGNYNEQFF
TRBJ2-5 | TRBV5-4 | CASSLGDLGTQYF
TRBJ1-2 | TRBV6-2/TRBV6-3 | CASSHTYGYTF
TRBJ2-3 | TRBV19 | CASSIGTTQYF
TRBJ2-7 | TRBV20-1 | CSARDPLGRTGTYEQYF
TRBJ2-1 | TRBV7-6 | CASSLFSGSSYNEQFF
TRBJ2-1 | TRBV11-1 | CASSLSSVAGVNEQFF
TRBJ2-1 | TRBV10-3 | CAISDPVGLAGLNNEQFF
TRBJ1-1 | TRBV2 | CACQRDSTEAFF
TRBJ1-1 | TRBV7-2 | CASSLERDTEAFF
TRBJ2-7 | TRBV28 | CASSLGPRRYIYEQYF
TRBJ2-1 | TRBV20-1 | CSARPGLAVYNEQFF
TRBJ2-7 | TRBV20-1 | CSAPDRGPYEQYF
TRBJ2-3 | TRBV20-1 | CSANLAGGPNTQYF
TRBJ2-2 | TRBV3-1 | CASSRSLVTGERFF
TRBJ2-5 | TRBV20-1 | CSARWTSVMPQETQYF
TRBJ2-1 | TRBV12-3/TRBV12-4 | CASSRWGTGIDEQFF